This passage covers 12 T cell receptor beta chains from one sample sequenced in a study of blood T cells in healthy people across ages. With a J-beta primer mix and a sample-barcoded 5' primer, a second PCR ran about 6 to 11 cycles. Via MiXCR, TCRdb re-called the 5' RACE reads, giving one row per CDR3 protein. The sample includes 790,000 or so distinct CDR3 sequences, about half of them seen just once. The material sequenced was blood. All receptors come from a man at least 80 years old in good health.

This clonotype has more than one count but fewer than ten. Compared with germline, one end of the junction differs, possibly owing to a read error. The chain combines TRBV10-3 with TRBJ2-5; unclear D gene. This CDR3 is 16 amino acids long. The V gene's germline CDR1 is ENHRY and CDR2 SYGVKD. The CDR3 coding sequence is TGTGTCATCAGTGAGGCTGCGGCGTTGTACCAAGAGACCCAGTACTTC. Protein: CVISEAAALYQETQYF.

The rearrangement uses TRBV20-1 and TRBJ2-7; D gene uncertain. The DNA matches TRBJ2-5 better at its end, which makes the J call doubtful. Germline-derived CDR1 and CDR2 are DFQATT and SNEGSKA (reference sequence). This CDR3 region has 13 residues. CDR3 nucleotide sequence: TGCAGTGCTAGTAGGCAGATCCAAGAGACCCAGTACTTC. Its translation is CSASRQIQETQYF.

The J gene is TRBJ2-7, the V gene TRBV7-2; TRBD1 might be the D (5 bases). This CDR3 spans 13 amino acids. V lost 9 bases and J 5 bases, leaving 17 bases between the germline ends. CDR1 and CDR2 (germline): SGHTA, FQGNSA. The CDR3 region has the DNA TGTGCCAGTTACTCAGGGCAGCTCGACGAGCAGTACTTC. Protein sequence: CASYSGQLDEQYF.

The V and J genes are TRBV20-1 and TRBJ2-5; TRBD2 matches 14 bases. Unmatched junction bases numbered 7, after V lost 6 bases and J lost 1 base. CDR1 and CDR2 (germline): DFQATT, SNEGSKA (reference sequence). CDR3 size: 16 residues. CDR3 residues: CSALGLAGGTQETQYF. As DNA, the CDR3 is TGCAGTGCACTAGGACTAGCGGGGGGCACCCAAGAGACCCAGTACTTC.

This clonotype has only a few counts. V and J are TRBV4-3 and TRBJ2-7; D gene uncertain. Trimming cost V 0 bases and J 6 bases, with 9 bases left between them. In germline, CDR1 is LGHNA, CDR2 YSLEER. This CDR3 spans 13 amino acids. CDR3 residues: CASSQEYSAEQYF. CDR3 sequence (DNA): TGCGCCAGCAGCCAAGAATATAGTGCCGAGCAGTACTTC.

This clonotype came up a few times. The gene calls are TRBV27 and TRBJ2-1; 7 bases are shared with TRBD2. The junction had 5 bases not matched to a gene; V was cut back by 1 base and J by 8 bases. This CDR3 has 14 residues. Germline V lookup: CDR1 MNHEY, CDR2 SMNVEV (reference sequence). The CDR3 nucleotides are TGTGCCAGCAGTTTATTTACTAGCGACTATGAGCAGTTCTTC. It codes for CASSLFTSDYEQFF.

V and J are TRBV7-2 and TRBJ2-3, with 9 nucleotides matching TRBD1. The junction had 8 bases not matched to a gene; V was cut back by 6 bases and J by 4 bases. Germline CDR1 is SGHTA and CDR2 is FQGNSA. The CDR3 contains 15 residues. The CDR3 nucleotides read TGTGCCAGCAGAACGGACAGGGGCGGCGCAGATACGCAGTATTTT. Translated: CASRTDRGGADTQYF.

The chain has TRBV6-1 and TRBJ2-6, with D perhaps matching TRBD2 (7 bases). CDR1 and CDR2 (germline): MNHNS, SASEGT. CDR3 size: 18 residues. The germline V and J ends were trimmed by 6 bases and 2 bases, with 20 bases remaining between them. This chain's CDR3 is CASSNDLGGAAGANVLTF. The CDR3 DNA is TGTGCCAGCAGCAATGATCTGGGGGGGGCTGCTGGGGCCAACGTCCTGACTTTC.

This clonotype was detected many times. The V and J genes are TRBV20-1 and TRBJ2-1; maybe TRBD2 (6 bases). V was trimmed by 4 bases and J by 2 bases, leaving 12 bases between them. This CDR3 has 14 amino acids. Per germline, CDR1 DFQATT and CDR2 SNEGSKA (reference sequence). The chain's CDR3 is CSAMGGNTYNEQFF. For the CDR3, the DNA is TGCAGTGCTATGGGGGGTAATACCTACAATGAGCAGTTCTTC.

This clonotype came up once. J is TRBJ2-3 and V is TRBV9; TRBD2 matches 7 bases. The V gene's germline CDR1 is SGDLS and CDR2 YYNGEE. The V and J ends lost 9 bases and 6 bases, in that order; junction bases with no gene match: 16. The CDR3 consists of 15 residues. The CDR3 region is CATALGGRAGDTQYF. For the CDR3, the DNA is TGTGCCACCGCGTTAGGAGGGAGGGCCGGGGATACGCAGTATTTT.

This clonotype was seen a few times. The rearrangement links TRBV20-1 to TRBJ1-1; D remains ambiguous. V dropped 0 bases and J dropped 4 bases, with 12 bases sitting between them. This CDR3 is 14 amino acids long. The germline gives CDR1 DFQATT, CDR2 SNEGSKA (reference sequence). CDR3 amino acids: CSARDPALGTEAFF. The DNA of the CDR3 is TGCAGTGCTAGAGATCCAGCCCTGGGCACTGAAGCTTTCTTT.

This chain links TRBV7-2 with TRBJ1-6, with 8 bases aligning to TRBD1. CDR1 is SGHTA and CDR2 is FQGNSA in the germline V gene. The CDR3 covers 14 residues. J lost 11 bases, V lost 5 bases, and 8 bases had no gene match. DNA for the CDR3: TGTGCCAGCAGCCCGGGACAGGCTGTTACACCCCTCCACTTT. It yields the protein CASSPGQAVTPLHF.